These T cell receptor beta chains were read from a single sample in a study of cytomegalovirus exposure and HLA in healthy donors. Using immunoSEQ multiplex PCR, the repertoire was profiled, and TCRdb retains in-frame clones only, with some absent. The profile covers more than 150,000 clones, with around 80% appearing a single time and 1.1% to 1.5% taken by the ten largest. The specimen was PBMCs. The source of these receptors is a girl aged 10-17 years in good health and CMV-seropositive. Both conserved end residues are part of each CDR3. Each record gives: CDR3 length, V gene, CDR3 protein.

12	TRBV7-6	CASAAVADTQYF
16	TRBV19	CASSIYGESGANVLTF
13	TRBV27	CASSLGLYNEQFF
16	TRBV7-6	CASSPSRDSLNYGYTF
17	TRBV30	CAWSVQAGQISGNTIYF
16	TRBV5-1	CASSLDSGTVSYEQYF
15	TRBV7-9	CASSSQGSILETQYF
15	TRBV7-3	CASSLTQGQGHGYTF
14	TRBV25-1	CASSEHSGGQPQHF
15	TRBV7-6	CASSLGLADYNEQFF
15	TRBV15	CATSKTGTSIYEQYF
17	TRBV4-2	CASSQSQTSGSPGELFF
14	TRBV5-1	CASGGYSNTDTQYF
18	TRBV7-6	CASSLIVGSLRSVDTQYF
15	TRBV27	CASSKGAGGNNEQFF
14	TRBV2	CASTVGTFNQPQHF
15	TRBV4-2	CASSQELAGTKEQYF
13	TRBV19	CASSRAAGNTIYF
15	TRBV10-3	CAISEVQGRNTEAFF
13	TRBV29-1	CSVGGTGQYGYTF
15	TRBV30	CAWSVRGTHYNEQFF
16	TRBV10-1	CASSESGLAGIYEQYF
15	TRBV5-1	CASSGGDRRSYEQYF
13	TRBV18	CASQMSEAYEQYF
12	TRBV2	CATQGSSYEQYF
18	TRBV9	CASSAPSKEGRRWNEQYF
15	TRBV5-1	CASSATGLAGDEQYF
13	TRBV9	CASSPGAGTEAFF
14	TRBV5-1	CASSLGTDSYEQYF
11	TRBV30	CAWMQYTEAFF
16	TRBV27	CASSFLRGGSSYEQYF
15	TRBV11-2	CASSLAPETPNEQFF
16	TRBV27	CASAVLGGYSNQPQHF
18	TRBV13	CASSSDAPLAGEGDTQYF
12	TRBV10-1	CASGRVDNEQFF
11	TRBV11-2	CASRIRGEQFF
15	TRBV6-5	CASSYSGGSGNTIYF
14	TRBV19	CASSVTSGHNEQFF
15	TRBV6-5	CASSYRLADPYEQYF
15	TRBV19	CASRTGTGAGNTIYF
15	TRBV19	CASRSQGQGSYEQYF
14	TRBV9	CASGVGQASYGYTF
15	TRBV4-1	CASSQEARGNTEAFF
15	TRBV7-8	CASSVLVGQDYGYTF
14	TRBV6-1	CASTPSGVADTQYF
13	TRBV30	CAWGSGQSYEQYF
16	TRBV7-2	CASSLQGQRGNQPQHF
15	TRBV10-3	CAISDRDRLSYEQYF
15	TRBV9	CASSSSLYGTGELFF
15	TRBV5-8	CASSPNPSMNTEAFF
15	TRBV7-2	CASSLGGTSGDTQYF
18	TRBV15	CATSRDASLSYTNTEAFF
13	TRBV9	CASSVLATDTQYF
15	TRBV7-9	CASRAEGGMTGELFF
15	TRBV19	CASRDLRDTLYGYTF
16	TRBV11-2	CASSLSTSGGRGEQFF
17	TRBV27	CASSNHRLADSSYEQYF
16	TRBV2	CASSGLTSGRADTQYF
15	TRBV10-1	CASTGGSDNTGELFF
18	TRBV21-1	CASSWTGERVLANYGYTF